The entry below gives a single TCR beta chain sequence along with its context. This entry comes from a study of technical replicates of blood from several donors. TCRdb keeps only in-frame clones here, not all; method: immunoSEQ multiplex PCR. Of about 97,000 clones detected, approximately 95% appear once; the ten largest clones hold roughly 0.31%. The CDR3 sequence is 14 residues long. The chain couples TRBV21-1 to TRBJ1-5; the table's D gene call, TRBD1, was not cross checked with the DNA. TRBV21-1 is given as a pseudogene. Specimen: T cells isolated from PBMCs. The receptor's source is a human donor in good health. The CDR3 here is CASPDQGNNQPQHF. The CDR3 bases are TGTGCCAGCCCTGATCAGGGGAACAATCAGCCCCAGCATTTT.